The source of this T cell receptor beta chain is a study of T cell repertoires in cytomegalovirus infection. Looking at the study overall: Public TCR beta signatures provided an indication of both CMV infection and a matching HLA type. Overall study results and limits: Dominating the ex vivo response were HLA-C-restricted CMV-specific TCR beta clonotypes. Using cumulative public TCR beta family frequency, the authors identified those who carried CMV together with the relevant HLA.

The CDR3 loop spans 15 amino acids. Trimming left V 1 base short and J 3 bases short, with 13 bases between. The germline CDR1 and CDR2 sequences are SGHTA and FQGNSA. The table lists this clonotype with many counts. Its target is unknown. TCRdb itself ran the reads through MiXCR, one entry per CDR3 protein. The data show 480,000 or so distinct CDR3 sequences, about 10% seen once. The genes are TRBV7-2 and TRBJ2-7; D could derive from TRBD1 or TRBD2 (5 bases each). The TCR originated in a human donor in good health (CMV status not recorded). Some clones in this sample may be carry-over from other donors' samples. The sample was PBMCs. The CDR3 region is CASSLDPGRYYEQYF. As DNA, the CDR3 is TGTGCCAGCAGCTTAGATCCGGGACGGTACTACGAGCAGTACTTC.